The next 21 T cell receptor beta chains were all read from a single sample in a study of shared clonotypes between healthy human individuals. Here immunoSEQ multiplex PCR was the method, and the copy in TCRdb shows in-frame clones only, minus some. The data contain fewer than 1.8 million clones, 98% of them singletons. The sequenced sample was naive CD4+ T cells sorted from blood. This sample's subset: CD45RA+ positively selected. These receptors came from a man aged 25 to 40 in good health.

About this clone itself: The sample contains more than one DNA sequence encoding this CDR3. The rearrangement uses TRBV5-1 and TRBJ2-7; 8 bases fit TRBD1. Trimming took 0 bases from V and 7 from J; bases not matched to a gene: 9. This CDR3 has 15 residues. Germline V CDR1 and CDR2: SGHRS, YFSETQ. This chain's CDR3 is CASSLAGQGAREQYF. CDR3 DNA: TGCGCCAGCAGCTTGGCAGGGCAGGGGGCGCGGGAGCAGTACTTC.

On this clone itself: The conserved closing phenylalanine or tryptophan is absent in this CDR3, likely reflecting a read error. The DNA is omitted, as the CDR3 cannot be located on it reliably, and the CDR3 follows TCRdb's listing. The chain employs TRBV30 and TRBJ2-7; TRBD2 is the table's D call and was not checked against the DNA. The length of the CDR3 is 11 amino acids, counting both ends. Germline assignment: CDR1 GTSNPN and CDR2 SVGIG (reference sequence). The CDR3 loop is CAWSDPDLVGL.

V usage is TRBV28 and J usage is TRBJ1-5; D perhaps matches TRBD1 (6 bases). With 5 bases removed from V and 1 base from J, the gap between germline ends came to 9 bases. CDR3 length: 14 amino acids. Looked up from germline, CDR1 is MDHEN and CDR2 is SYDVKM. The CDR3 reads CASSQQGSNQPQHF. CDR3 nucleotide sequence: TGTGCCAGCAGTCAACAGGGAAGCAATCAGCCCCAGCATTTT.

As for this clone: The same CDR3 is also encoded by other DNA sequences in this sample. The CDR3 spells CSVGRDSNTEAFF. CDR3 coding DNA: TGCAGCGTTGGTCGGGACAGCAACACTGAAGCTTTCTTT. The chain combines TRBV29-1 with TRBJ1-1; 7 bases fit TRBD1. Germline V gene sequence: CDR1 SQVTM, CDR2 ANQGSEA. The junction had 4 bases not matched to a gene; V was cut back by 4 bases and J by 2 bases. CDR3 length equals 13 residues.

This sequence joins TRBV27 and TRBJ1-5, with D unclear. V lost 2 bases and J lost 7, with 9 bases in between. CDR1 and CDR2 from the germline V gene are MNHEY and SMNVEV (reference sequence). The CDR3 totals 13 residues. The CDR3 DNA reads TGTGCCAGCAGTTTAGGGGAAGAGCAGCCCCAGCATTTT. This gives the protein CASSLGEEQPQHF.

The chain has TRBV7-8 and TRBJ2-3; the D call may be TRBD1 or TRBD2 (6 bases each). The CDR3 has 16 amino acids. CDR1 and CDR2 from the germline V gene are SGHVS and FQNEAQ. V was pared by 1 base and J by 0 bases, with 11 bases between. CDR3 coding DNA: TGTGCCAGCAGCTTAGTCGGGGGCGGAAGCACAGATACGCAGTATTTT. It encodes CASSLVGGGSTDTQYF.

This chain joins TRBV4-1 and TRBJ2-1, with 9 nucleotides matching TRBD2. The CDR3 loop spans 16 amino acids. Trimming took 3 bases from V and 8 from J; bases not matched to a gene: 11. Germline lookup yields CDR1 MGHRA and CDR2 YSYEKL. Here the CDR3 reads CASSHLAGTVSHEQFF. CDR3 nucleotide sequence: TGCGCCAGCAGCCATCTAGCGGGAACAGTTTCGCATGAGCAGTTCTTC.

The rearrangement links TRBV10-3 to TRBJ2-1; D is uncertain. The CDR3 totals 13 residues. V was clipped by 2 bases and J by 4 bases, with 6 bases between them. Germline V gives CDR1 ENHRY, CDR2 SYGVKD. Here the CDR3 reads CAISEGRYNEQFF. The CDR3 DNA reads TGTGCCATCAGTGAGGGTAGATACAATGAGCAGTTCTTC.

V gene TRBV6-1 combines with J gene TRBJ2-1; 10 bases are a match to TRBD2. The V segment lost 1 base and the J segment 7 bases; nucleotides outside the gene matches: 16. The CDR3 spans 19 residues. CDR1 is MNHNS, CDR2 SASEGT, per germline. The CDR3 region is CASSEEAILAGADRNEQFF. CDR3 sequence (DNA): TGTGCCAGCAGTGAAGAAGCAATTCTAGCGGGAGCGGATCGTAATGAGCAGTTCTTC.

The chain carries TRBV27 and TRBJ2-7, with a tentative D call TRBD1 (6 bases). The CDR3 is 14 amino acids. V was pared by 6 bases and J by 7 bases, with 19 bases between. Germline CDR1 and CDR2: MNHEY and SMNVEV (reference sequence). The CDR3 loop reads CASRTGRSHLEQYF. CDR3 nucleotide sequence: TGTGCCAGCAGGACAGGACGGAGCCACCTTGAGCAGTACTTC.

The chain employs TRBV15 and TRBJ2-7, with a possible D match to TRBD1 (6 bases). V lost 0 bases to trimming and J lost 6 bases, with 12 bases between them. Germline V lookup: CDR1 LNHNV, CDR2 YYDKDF (reference sequence). The CDR3 has 14 amino acids. The CDR3 sequence: CATSRDSRGTEQYF. The CDR3 region has the DNA TGTGCCACCAGCAGAGATTCAAGGGGGACCGAGCAGTACTTC. The full variable domain, in which reference TRBV15 and TRBJ2-7 provide the parts outside the CDR3, is DAMVIQNPRYQVTQFGKPVTLSCSQTLNHNVMYWYQQKSSQAPKLLFHYYDKDFNNEADTPDNFQSRRPNTSFCFLDIRSPGLGDTAMYLCATSRDSRGTEQYFGPGTRLTVT.

The chain employs TRBV5-1 and TRBJ2-3, with D possibly TRBD2 on 6 matching bases. The V end was cut by 7 bases, the J end by 0 bases, with 18 bases between. There are 16 residues in the CDR3. The V gene's germline CDR1 is SGHRS and CDR2 YFSETQ. CDR3 loop: CASGELAAKSTDTQYF. In DNA form, the CDR3 reads TGCGCCAGCGGAGAGTTAGCGGCGAAAAGCACAGATACGCAGTATTTT.

This chain uses TRBV14 with TRBJ2-7, with D perhaps matching TRBD1 or TRBD2 (5 bases each). The CDR3 has 14 amino acids. The germline V gene encodes CDR1 SGHDN and CDR2 FVKESK. V dropped 4 bases and J dropped 4 bases, with 14 bases sitting between them. As DNA, the CDR3 is TGTGCCAGCAGCCGGGAATGGGACGGTTACGAGCAGTACTTC. This codes for CASSREWDGYEQYF.

CDR3 bases: TGTGCCAGCAGAAACCGGGACCAAGAGACCCAGTACTTC. Protein: CASRNRDQETQYF. V gene TRBV7-8 combines with J gene TRBJ2-5; no definite D call. CDR1 SGHVS and CDR2 FQNEAQ come from the germline V gene. The CDR3 contains 13 residues. V lost 6 bases and J 0 bases, leaving 8 bases between the germline ends.

J is TRBJ2-1 and V is TRBV5-1, with D possibly being TRBD2 (6 bases). Trimming removed 7 bases at V and 0 bases at J, with 26 bases between. Germline loops: CDR1 SGHRS, CDR2 YFSETQ. The CDR3 is made up of 19 amino acids. CDR3 amino acids: CASGGERMGPIPSYNEQFF. The CDR3, as DNA: TGCGCCAGCGGAGGGGAAAGAATGGGGCCGATTCCCTCCTACAATGAGCAGTTCTTC.

V usage is TRBV18 and J usage is TRBJ2-2; D ambiguous. The CDR3 has 15 residues. Germline CDR1 is KGHSH and CDR2 is LQKENI. V dropped 1 base and J dropped 5 bases, with 11 bases sitting between them. The CDR3 DNA is TGTGCCAGCTCACCACTCGAGGTTACGACCGGGGAGCTGTTTTTT. Translated: CASSPLEVTTGELFF.

This chain uses TRBV30 with TRBJ2-5; possibly TRBD2 for D (5 bases). V shed 3 bases and J shed 2 bases, with 16 bases lying between them. CDR3 size: 15 residues. Germline V gives CDR1 GTSNPN, CDR2 SVGIG (reference sequence). The CDR3 nucleotides read TGTGCCTGGAGCGGGGTTTCGTTGTGGCAAGAGACCCAGTACTTC. Protein product: CAWSGVSLWQETQYF. Variable domain in full (rest from reference TRBV30 and TRBJ2-5): SQTIHQWPATLVQPVGSPLSLECTVEGTSNPNLYWYRQAAGRGLQLLFYSVGIGQISSEVPQNLSASRPQDRQFILSSKKLLLSDSGFYLCAWSGVSLWQETQYFGPGTRLLVL.

The chain joins TRBV4-1 to TRBJ1-5, with D tentatively TRBD1 (5 bases). The germline V and J ends were trimmed by 6 bases and 9 bases, with 12 bases remaining between them. Germline lookup yields CDR1 MGHRA and CDR2 YSYEKL. CDR3 size: 12 residues. The CDR3 nucleotides read TGCGCCAGCAGACTATCAGGGACGCCCCAGCATTTT. It codes for CASRLSGTPQHF.

The chain couples TRBV7-2 to TRBJ2-1, with D hard to call. The CDR3 spans 18 residues. From germline, CDR1 is SGHTA and CDR2 FQGNSA. Deletions cut 1 base from V and 6 bases from J, with 22 bases between. CDR3 loop: CASSLVPSRVVLGNEQFF. The CDR3 DNA reads TGTGCCAGCAGCTTAGTCCCCTCTCGCGTGGTACTGGGCAATGAGCAGTTCTTC.

The rearrangement joins TRBV10-1 to TRBJ2-2; D perhaps matches TRBD2 (6 bases). V was clipped by 6 bases and J by 0 bases, with 11 bases between them. CDR1 is WNHNN and CDR2 is SYGVQD in the germline V gene (reference sequence). The CDR3 spans 15 residues. The CDR3 nucleotides are TGCGCCAGCAGCCGGGGGACGGCGAACACCGGGGAGCTGTTTTTT. Amino acid sequence: CASSRGTANTGELFF.

The chain combines TRBV21-1 with TRBJ2-3; the tabulated D call, TRBD1, remains unverified against the DNA. TRBV21-1 is a recognized pseudogene. The CDR3 has 11 amino acids. CDR3 coding DNA: TGTGCCAGCACTCGACAGGGAGTGAGATATTTT. It codes for CASTRQGVRYF.